The clone carrying this TCR beta chain occurred a few times. TCR beta CDR3 regions were amplified from RNA. With the HTBI primer set, the TCR CDR3 went through a first round of RT-PCR. MiXCR was run by TCRdb on the multiplex PCR reads, yielding one entry per CDR3 protein. The sample yields about 520,000 distinct CDR3 sequences, around a quarter seen once. This sample is drawn from a study of T cells in Graves' hyperthyroidism and ophthalmopathy. CDR1 is KGHSH, CDR2 LQKENI, per germline. V shed 3 bases and J shed 6 bases, with 10 bases lying between them. This CDR3 region has 13 residues. The TCR sequence derives from a young woman with Graves' ophthalmopathy. What was sequenced was blood. This sequence joins TRBV18 and TRBJ2-3; perhaps TRBD2 as D (5 bases). CDR3 sequence reads: CASSPILADTQYF. The CDR3 DNA reads as TGTGCCAGCTCACCGATTCTAGCTGATACGCAGTATTTT.